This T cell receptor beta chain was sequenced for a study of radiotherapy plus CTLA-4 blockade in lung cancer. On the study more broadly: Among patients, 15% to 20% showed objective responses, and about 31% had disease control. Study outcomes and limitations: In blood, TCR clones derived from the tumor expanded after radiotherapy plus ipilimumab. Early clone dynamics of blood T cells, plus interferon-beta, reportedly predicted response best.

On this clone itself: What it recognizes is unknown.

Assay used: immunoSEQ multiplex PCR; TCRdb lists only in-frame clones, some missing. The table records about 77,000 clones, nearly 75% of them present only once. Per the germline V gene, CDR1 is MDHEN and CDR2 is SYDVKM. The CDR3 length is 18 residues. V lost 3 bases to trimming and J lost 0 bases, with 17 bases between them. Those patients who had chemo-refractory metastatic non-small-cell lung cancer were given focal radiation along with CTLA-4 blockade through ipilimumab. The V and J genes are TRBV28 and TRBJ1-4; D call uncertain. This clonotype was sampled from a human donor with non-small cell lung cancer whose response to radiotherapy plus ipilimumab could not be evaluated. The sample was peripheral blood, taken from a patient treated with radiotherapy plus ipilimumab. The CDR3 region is CASSLLWRQTATNEKLFF. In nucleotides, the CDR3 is TGTGCCAGCAGTTTGCTATGGCGTCAGACTGCAACTAATGAAAAACTGTTTTTT.